This entry lists 6 T cell receptor delta chains sequenced from one sample in a study of γδ T cells in repeated Plasmodium falciparum infection. TCRdb made new clone calls on the multiplex PCR reads using CATT. The sample has around 57,000 delta-chain clones; around 1.8% are singletons. Vgamma9/Vdelta2+ and Vdelta2-negative gammadelta T cells were flow-sorted from PBMC for bulk sequencing. The sample taken for sequencing was gamma-delta T cells from blood. The receptors come from a pool of human donors (malaria-infected and uninfected, not separated).

A few counts support this clone. TCRdb lists the protein of a much larger clone for this DNA, which differs at residue 15, so this is likely a read error; the protein given here is translated from the DNA itself. The V and J genes are TRDV1 and TRDJ1; 13 nucleotides match TRDD3. As TCRdb names no J gene, one was assigned here on the basis of a DNA match to germline. V lost 3 bases and J lost 3; bases outside the gene matches: 16. CDR1 TSWWSYY and CDR2 QGS come from the germline V gene. The CDR3 has 20 amino acids. The CDR3 DNA reads TGTGCTCTTGGGGAGTCGACTCTATTTACTGGGGGATACGCCGCCGATAAACTCATCTTT. Translation gives CALGESTLFTGGYAADKLIF.

Concerning this clone: The protein that TCRdb holds for this DNA derives from a much larger clone and differs from the translated DNA at residue 17, which likely indicates a read error; the protein shown here is translated from the DNA. The chain links TRDV1 to TRDJ1, with 12 positions matching TRDD3. The J gene was missing in TCRdb and was found by matching the end of the DNA to germline. The germline gives CDR1 TSWWSYY, CDR2 QGS. The CDR3 contains 20 residues. CDR3 protein: CALGEQERILLGDTSDRLIF. The CDR3 bases are TGTGCTCTTGGGGAACAGGAGAGGATTCTACTGGGGGATACTTCAGATAGACTCATCTTT.

With respect to this clone: The protein given by TCRdb reflects a much larger clone and differs at residue 13 from this DNA's translation, likely from a read error; the protein shown is the DNA's translation. The chain couples TRDV1 to TRDJ1; 8 bases match TRDD3. This CDR3 is built from 17 residues. Germline V lookup: CDR1 TSWWSYY, CDR2 QGS. CDR3 in amino acids: CALKKGSWGKYTNKLIF. As DNA, the CDR3 is TGTGCTCTTAAGAAAGGTAGCTGGGGGAAGTACACCAATAAACTCATCTTT.

Concerning this clone itself: A far larger clone is off by one base, so a read error is likely. Distinct nucleotide sequences in the sample also encode this CDR3. V gene TRDV2 combines with J gene TRDJ1; D is possibly TRDD3 (5 bases). The J gene, missing from TCRdb, was assigned here through DNA to germline matching. Trimming stripped 6 bases from V and 0 bases from J, with 13 bases between. This CDR3 has 14 residues. Germline V gene lookup returns CDR1 GEAIGNYY and CDR2 EKD. The CDR3 region is CACLGAVYTDKLIF. Written as DNA, the CDR3 is TGTGCCTGTCTGGGAGCCGTGTACACCGATAAACTCATCTTT.

This clone was detected a few times. This DNA's translation differs at residue 3 from TCRdb's protein, which comes from a much larger clone; a read error is likely, and the protein shown is translated from the DNA. V usage is TRDV1 and J usage is TRDJ1; TRDD3 aligns across 12 bases. The J gene, not given by TCRdb, was assigned here from a germline match of the nucleotide sequence. CDR1 is TSWWSYY, CDR2 QGS, per germline. Unmatched junction bases numbered 30, after V lost 10 bases and J lost 0 bases. The CDR3 covers 23 residues. CDR3 protein: CAPGSFLRRSWGIRPRYTDKLIF. The CDR3 DNA sequence: TGTGCTCCTGGTTCCTTCCTACGTAGGAGCTGGGGGATACGCCCTCGGTACACCGATAAACTCATCTTT.

This clone was seen only a few times. TCRdb shows a much larger clone's protein in place of this DNA's translation, and the two differ at residue 12, likely through a read error; the protein shown is translated from the DNA. The chain combines TRDV1 with TRDJ1; D tentatively fits TRDD2 or TRDD3 (9 bases each). The germline V gene encodes CDR1 TSWWSYY and CDR2 QGS. V was pared by 3 bases and J by 0 bases, with 38 bases between. The CDR3 loop spans 24 amino acids. CDR3 protein: CALGDALPSYQILGDFGYTDKLIF. CDR3 coding DNA: TGTGCTCTTGGGGATGCGCTTCCTTCCTACCAGATACTGGGGGACTTCGGGTACACCGATAAACTCATCTTT.